A single sample is the source of the 26 T cell receptor beta chains below, sequenced in a study of T cell responses to AZD1222 COVID-19 vaccine. Sequencing used immunoSEQ multiplex PCR; TCRdb keeps in-frame clones, though not all of them. The sample lists about 150,000 clones, 75% to 95% occurring once. The sample was peripheral blood, taken on day 0 of AZD1222 vaccination. The receptor source for this set is an adult in good health.

CDR3 amino acids: CATATGRSWGTEAFF. The CDR3, as DNA: TGTGCCACCGCGACAGGAAGAAGTTGGGGGACTGAAGCTTTCTTT. This chain uses TRBV19 with TRBJ1-1; D is possibly TRBD1 (6 bases). CDR3 length: 15 residues. V was cut by 10 bases and J by 5 bases, with 23 bases left in between. CDR1 LNHDA and CDR2 SQIVND come from the germline V gene (reference sequence).

The chain uses TRBV2 and TRBJ2-7, with 9 bases lining up with TRBD2. V lost 10 bases to trimming and J lost 4 bases; unmatched junction nucleotides: 8. Germline V gives CDR1 SNHLY, CDR2 FYNNEI. The CDR3 is 13 residues long. The CDR3 sequence is CATKRGAGYEQYF. Here the CDR3 DNA reads TGTGCCACCAAGCGGGGGGCCGGGTACGAGCAGTACTTC. Full variable domain (outside the CDR3, taken from reference TRBV2 and TRBJ2-7): EPEVTQTPSHQVTQMGQEVILRCVPISNHLYFYWYRQILGQKVEFLVSFYNNEISEKSEIFDDQFSVERPDGSNFTLKIRSTKLEDSAMYFCATKRGAGYEQYFGPGTRLTVT.

This sequence joins TRBV27 and TRBJ1-1, with D unresolved. Germline V CDR1 and CDR2: MNHEY, SMNVEV (reference sequence). V lost 1 base and J 4 bases, leaving 7 bases between the germline ends. The CDR3 has 13 amino acids. Here the CDR3 reads CASSLFVGTEAFF. The CDR3, as DNA: TGTGCCAGCAGTTTATTTGTGGGCACTGAAGCTTTCTTT.

The rearrangement uses TRBV2 and TRBJ2-5, with TRBD2 matching over 10 bases. V shed 3 bases, J shed 4 bases, and the junction held 8 bases outside the gene matches. Looked up from germline, CDR1 is SNHLY and CDR2 is FYNNEI. The CDR3 extends over 16 amino acids. This chain's CDR3 is CASSEEAGGLGETQYF. CDR3 nucleotides: TGTGCCAGCAGTGAGGAAGCGGGGGGGCTCGGAGAGACCCAGTACTTC.

The chain is built from TRBV7-9 and TRBJ1-6, with 7 bases aligning to TRBD1. Germline assignment: CDR1 SEHNR and CDR2 FQNEAQ (reference sequence). The junction had 16 bases not matched to a gene; V was cut back by 5 bases and J by 6 bases. The CDR3 extends over 18 amino acids. This CDR3 is CASSPTRGARVGNSPLHF. CDR3 bases: TGTGCCAGCAGCCCCACCAGGGGGGCACGGGTCGGTAATTCACCCCTCCACTTT.

CDR3 nucleotide sequence: TGTGCCAGCAGTTACTCTCGCGGGGAAGAGAAGACCCAGTACTTC. Protein: CASSYSRGEEKTQYF. The gene calls are TRBV6-5 and TRBJ2-5; tentatively, D is TRBD2 (6 bases). V was trimmed by 0 bases and J by 6 bases, leaving 14 bases between them. The CDR3 is 15 residues long. Germline CDR1 is MNHEY and CDR2 is SVGAGI.

The chain has TRBV5-6 and TRBJ1-1, with D tentatively TRBD1 (5 bases). This CDR3 has 15 amino acids. CDR1 SGHDT and CDR2 YYEEEE come from the germline V gene. V lost 2 bases, J lost 3 bases, and 14 bases lay in between. This chain's CDR3 is CASSLLRGTDTEAFF. Here the CDR3 DNA reads TGTGCCAGCAGCTTATTAAGGGGAACGGACACTGAAGCTTTCTTT.

V usage is TRBV7-9 and J usage is TRBJ1-1, with D unresolved. V lost 4 bases, J lost 4 bases, and 4 bases lay in between. Germline-derived CDR1 and CDR2 are SEHNR and FQNEAQ (reference sequence). The CDR3 spans 11 residues. The CDR3 is CASSSTTEAFF. CDR3 DNA: TGTGCCAGCAGCTCGACCACTGAAGCTTTCTTT.

The chain is built from TRBV11-2 and TRBJ1-3; D remains unclear. Germline CDR1 is SGHAT and CDR2 is FQNNGV. CDR3 length: 12 residues. The V and J ends lost 3 bases and 8 bases respectively, with 8 bases between them. In DNA form, the CDR3 reads TGTGCCAGCAGCTTTCTGGCGGACACCATATATTTT. Protein product: CASSFLADTIYF.

This chain connects TRBV28 to TRBJ1-4; 9 nucleotides align to TRBD1. Germline V gene sequence: CDR1 MDHEN, CDR2 SYDVKM. This CDR3 has 14 residues. Germline trimming cut 7 bases from V and 2 bases from J; bases unmatched to any gene: 2. The CDR3 loop reads CASNRGLTNEKLFF. The CDR3 nucleotides read TGTGCCAGCAACAGGGGGCTGACTAATGAAAAACTGTTTTTT.

The chain recombines TRBV11-1 with TRBJ1-4; D ambiguous. The length of the CDR3 is 14 residues. V lost 3 bases and J lost 5, with 10 bases in between. Germline loops: CDR1 SGHAT, CDR2 FQDESV (reference sequence). DNA of the CDR3: TGTGCCAGCAGCTTCGGAGGGAACAATGAAAAACTGTTTTTT. It specifies CASSFGGNNEKLFF.

The chain employs TRBV5-1 and TRBJ2-7; the match to TRBD1 covers 8 bases. Germline CDR1 reads SGHRS; CDR2 reads YFSETQ. V shed 5 bases and J 2 bases; nucleotides not matched to a gene: 6. The CDR3 length is 14 residues. The CDR3 spells CASRLTTGAYEQYF. Written as DNA, the CDR3 is TGCGCCAGCAGACTCACGACAGGGGCCTACGAGCAGTACTTC.

This sequence joins TRBV5-6 and TRBJ1-1; a weak D match, TRBD1 (6 bases). The CDR3 is 16 residues long. Germline V gene sequence: CDR1 SGHDT, CDR2 YYEEEE. V gave up 4 bases and J gave up 4 bases, with 20 bases separating them. DNA of the CDR3: TGTGCCAGCAGCCCCCGCAGGGGAGTCGGGGGCACTGAAGCTTTCTTT. Its translation is CASSPRRGVGGTEAFF.

DNA for the CDR3: TGTGCCAGCAGCACCTGGGACAGGGTAGGGAATGAGCAGTTCTTC. Translated, it gives CASSTWDRVGNEQFF. This sequence joins TRBV5-4 and TRBJ2-1; TRBD1 aligns across 9 bases. The trim removed 4 bases at V and 7 bases at J, leaving 9 bases unmatched. Germline lookup yields CDR1 SGHNT and CDR2 YYREEE (reference sequence). The CDR3 sequence is 15 residues long.

This clone was seen just once. J is TRBJ1-1 and V is TRBV5-1; the D gene is possibly TRBD1 (5 bases). Trimming removed 0 bases from V and 7 bases from J, with 16 bases in between. Per germline, CDR1 SGHRS and CDR2 YFSETQ. The CDR3 totals 15 residues. CDR3 DNA: TGCGCCAGCAGCTTGGTTAGGGGCTCCTACCGTGAAGCTTTCTTT. Residues: CASSLVRGSYREAFF.

The genes are TRBV3-1 (or the pseudogene TRBV3-2) and TRBJ1-6; D unclear. V lost 2 bases and J lost 6, with 8 bases in between. Germline CDR1 is LGHDT and CDR2 is YNNKEL (reference sequence). The CDR3 covers 14 residues. In DNA form, the CDR3 reads TGTGCCAGCAGCCAACGGACTGTTAATTCACCCCTCCACTTT. It is translated as CASSQRTVNSPLHF.

The chain carries TRBV10-3 and TRBJ2-7; no definite D call. CDR3 size: 13 residues. Trimming left V 0 bases short and J 12 bases short, with 15 bases between. CDR1 is ENHRY and CDR2 is SYGVKD in the germline V gene. In nucleotides, the CDR3 is TGTGCCATCAGTGAGTCTACATCCTTGATGGGGTACTTC. Translating it yields CAISESTSLMGYF.

The gene calls are TRBV27 and TRBJ1-1, with D hard to call. With 0 bases removed from V and 1 base from J, the gap between germline ends came to 3 bases. There are 13 residues in the CDR3. The V gene's germline CDR1 is MNHEY and CDR2 SMNVEV (reference sequence). CDR3 loop: CASSLSRNTEAFF. The CDR3, as DNA: TGTGCCAGCAGTTTATCCCGGAACACTGAAGCTTTCTTT.

The chain carries TRBV12-3 or TRBV12-4 and TRBJ2-5, with D uncertain. V lost 7 bases and J 5 bases, leaving 8 bases between the germline ends. This CDR3 region has 11 residues. Here the CDR3 reads CASKDGETQYF. CDR3 DNA sequence: TGTGCCAGCAAAGATGGTGAGACCCAGTACTTC.

The V gene is TRBV11-3, the J gene TRBJ1-3; tentative D call: TRBD1 (5 bases). The germline V gene has CDR1 SGHNT and CDR2 YENEEA. The CDR3 loop spans 17 amino acids. With 1 base removed from V and 0 bases from J, the gap between germline ends came to 13 bases. CDR3 in DNA: TGTGCCAGCAGCTTAGGGGAAGGGGAAGGCTCTGGAAACACCATATATTTT. Translation: CASSLGEGEGSGNTIYF.

The rearrangement joins TRBV7-6 to TRBJ1-4; no firm D call. The CDR3 sequence is 15 residues long. Trimming took off 1 base at V and 0 bases at J, with 6 bases between the two ends. The germline CDR1 and CDR2 sequences are SGHVS and FNYEAQ. The CDR3: CASSLDGATNEKLFF. CDR3 DNA: TGTGCCAGCAGCTTAGACGGTGCAACTAATGAAAAACTGTTTTTT.

This chain joins TRBV10-2 and TRBJ1-1, with D unclear. Trimming removed 2 bases at V and 1 base at J, with 5 bases between. CDR1 and CDR2 from the germline V gene are WSHSY and SAAADI. CDR3 length: 13 residues. Written as DNA, the CDR3 is TGCGCCAGCAGTGAGGTAAAGAACACTGAAGCTTTCTTT. Its protein product is CASSEVKNTEAFF.

This sequence joins TRBV7-3 and TRBJ2-2; 9 positions agree with TRBD1. CDR1 SGHTA and CDR2 FQGTGA come from the germline V gene. There are 18 residues in the CDR3. The V gene end was trimmed by 6 bases and the J gene end by 7 bases; junction bases not matched to a gene: 18. The CDR3 nucleotides read TGTGCCAGCAGTCTCATCCCCCCGGGACAGGGACCTCTCGGGGAGCTGTTTTTT. Translating gives CASSLIPPGQGPLGELFF.

This rearrangement joins TRBV7-2 to TRBJ2-7; D remains ambiguous. Trimming shortened V by 2 bases and J by 4 bases, and 9 bases separated the two germline ends. The germline V gene encodes CDR1 SGHTA and CDR2 FQGNSA. The CDR3 is 13 residues long. As DNA, the CDR3 is TGTGCCAGCAGCTTATCTGGCCGTTACGAGCAGTACTTC. It translates to CASSLSGRYEQYF.

The J gene is TRBJ1-5, the V gene TRBV18, with D unresolved. V lost 3 bases and J 5 bases, leaving 14 bases between the germline ends. The CDR3 has 15 residues. CDR1 is KGHSH, CDR2 LQKENI, per germline. CDR3: CASSPDAGSYQPQHF. Written as DNA, the CDR3 is TGTGCCAGCTCACCGGATGCTGGCAGCTATCAGCCCCAGCATTTT.

The rearrangement links TRBV6-5 to TRBJ1-4, with no clear D. The CDR3 has 13 amino acids. The germline V gene has CDR1 MNHEY and CDR2 SVGAGI. Trimming took 1 base from V and 6 from J, leaving 6 bases between them. CDR3: CASSYLEDEKLFF. The CDR3 DNA is TGTGCCAGCAGTTACTTAGAAGATGAAAAACTGTTTTTT.